The clone carrying this T cell receptor beta chain was detected ten times or more. This entry belongs to a study of molecular identifiers for immune sequencing clone quantification. V was pared by 3 bases and J by 2 bases, with 9 bases between. Germline-derived CDR1 and CDR2 are DFQATT and SNEGSKA (reference sequence). The CDR3 spans 13 residues. TCRdb re-derived calls from the PCR reads in MiXCR, one entry per CDR3 protein. The sample includes over 50,000 distinct CDR3 sequences, around 33% seen only once; the top ten take 3.5% to 4.5%. This TCR was recovered from a human donor in good health. Some libraries in this study had Jurkat cell RNA spiked in. This chain uses TRBV20-1 with TRBJ2-3; unclear D gene. The sequencing input was naive CD8+ T cells from blood, with Jurkat cell RNA spiked in. Subset of the sample: FACS-sorted CD8+CD4-CCR7+CD45RA+ naive T cells. The CDR3 DNA follows: TGCAGTGCTAGGATCGGATACACAGATACGCAGTATTTT. Protein sequence: CSARIGYTDTQYF.